This TCR beta chain came from a study of T cell changes during pregnancy in multiple sclerosis. Profiled with immunoSEQ multiplex PCR; TCRdb holds only in-frame clones, not every one. The sample records roughly 40,000 clones, approximately 90% being singletons. The CDR3 sequence is 17 residues long. Here the sequenced sample was CD4+ T cells from peripheral blood mononuclear cells, taken in the third trimester of pregnancy. V gene TRBV21-1 combines with J gene TRBJ2-6; the table's TRBD1 call for D was not verified on the DNA. TRBV21-1 is flagged as a pseudogene. The source of this sequence is a female donor with multiple sclerosis, enrolled in a pregnancy study. The CDR3: CASSMSRDRDGANVLTF. The CDR3 nucleotides read TGTGCCAGCAGCATGTCCCGGGACAGGGATGGGGCCAACGTCCTGACTTTC.